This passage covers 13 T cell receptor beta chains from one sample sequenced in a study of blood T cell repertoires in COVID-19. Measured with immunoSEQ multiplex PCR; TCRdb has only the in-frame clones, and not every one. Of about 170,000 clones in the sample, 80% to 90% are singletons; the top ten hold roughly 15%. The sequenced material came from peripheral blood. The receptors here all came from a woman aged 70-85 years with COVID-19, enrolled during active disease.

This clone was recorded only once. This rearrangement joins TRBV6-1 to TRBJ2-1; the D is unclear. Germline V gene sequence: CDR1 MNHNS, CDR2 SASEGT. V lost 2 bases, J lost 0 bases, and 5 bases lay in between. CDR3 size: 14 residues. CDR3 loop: CASSEQSSYNEQFF. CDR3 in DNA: TGTGCCAGCAGTGAACAGTCCTCCTACAATGAGCAGTTCTTC.

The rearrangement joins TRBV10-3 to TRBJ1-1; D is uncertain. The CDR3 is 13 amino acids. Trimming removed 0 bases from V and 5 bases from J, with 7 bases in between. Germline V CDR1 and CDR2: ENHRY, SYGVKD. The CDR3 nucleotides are TGTGCCATCAGTGAGTCGCCGGGGACTGAAGCTTTCTTT. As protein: CAISESPGTEAFF.

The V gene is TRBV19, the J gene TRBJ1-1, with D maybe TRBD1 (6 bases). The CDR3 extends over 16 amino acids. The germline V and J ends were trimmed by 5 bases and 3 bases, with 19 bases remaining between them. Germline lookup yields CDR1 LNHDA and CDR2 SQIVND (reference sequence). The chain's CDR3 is CASSSWGGGRDTEAFF. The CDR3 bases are TGTGCCAGTAGTTCGTGGGGGGGCGGAAGGGACACTGAAGCTTTCTTT.

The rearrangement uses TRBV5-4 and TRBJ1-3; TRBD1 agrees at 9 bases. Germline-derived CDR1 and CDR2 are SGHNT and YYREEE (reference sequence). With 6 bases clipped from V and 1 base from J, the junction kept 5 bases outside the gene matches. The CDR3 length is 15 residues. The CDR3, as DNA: TGTGCCAGCACCATACAGGGGGCTTCTGGAAACACCATATATTTT. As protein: CASTIQGASGNTIYF.

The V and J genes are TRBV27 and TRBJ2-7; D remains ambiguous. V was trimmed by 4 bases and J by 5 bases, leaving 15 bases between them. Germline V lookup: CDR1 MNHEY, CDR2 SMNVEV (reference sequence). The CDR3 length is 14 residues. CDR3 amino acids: CASSSGYNQHEQYF. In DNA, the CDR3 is TGTGCCAGCAGTTCGGGTTATAACCAACACGAGCAGTACTTC.

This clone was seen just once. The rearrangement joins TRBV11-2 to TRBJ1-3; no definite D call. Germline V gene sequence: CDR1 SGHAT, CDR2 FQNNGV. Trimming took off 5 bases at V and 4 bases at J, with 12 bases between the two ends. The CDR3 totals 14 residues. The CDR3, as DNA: TGTGCCAGCAGCCGTGCTACGGGGGGAAACACCATATATTTT. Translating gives CASSRATGGNTIYF.

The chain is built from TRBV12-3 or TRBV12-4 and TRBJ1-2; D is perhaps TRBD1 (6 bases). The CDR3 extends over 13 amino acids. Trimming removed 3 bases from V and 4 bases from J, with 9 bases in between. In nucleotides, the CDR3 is TGTGCCAGCAGTTTGAGGGGGACCTATGGCTACACCTTC. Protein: CASSLRGTYGYTF.

CDR3 nucleotides: TGTGCCAGCAGCCAAACCCAGGGGTTTCAGCCCCAGCATTTT. Encoded protein: CASSQTQGFQPQHF. This chain links TRBV28 with TRBJ1-5; possibly TRBD1 for D (6 bases). Per the germline V gene, CDR1 is MDHEN and CDR2 is SYDVKM. V shed 6 bases and J shed 6 bases, with 15 bases lying between them. This CDR3 is 14 amino acids long. The full variable domain, completed using reference TRBV28 and TRBJ1-5, is DVKVTQSSRYLVKRTGEKVFLECVQDMDHENMFWYRQDPGLGLRLIYFSYDVKMKEKGDIPEGYSVSREKKERFSLILESASTNQTSMYLCASSQTQGFQPQHFGDGTRLSIL.

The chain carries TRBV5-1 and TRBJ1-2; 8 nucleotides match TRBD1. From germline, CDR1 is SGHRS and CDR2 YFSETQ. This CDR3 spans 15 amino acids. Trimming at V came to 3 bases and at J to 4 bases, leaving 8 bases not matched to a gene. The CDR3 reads CASSSTGTGAYGYTF. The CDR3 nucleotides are TGCGCCAGCAGCTCGACCGGGACAGGAGCCTATGGCTACACCTTC.

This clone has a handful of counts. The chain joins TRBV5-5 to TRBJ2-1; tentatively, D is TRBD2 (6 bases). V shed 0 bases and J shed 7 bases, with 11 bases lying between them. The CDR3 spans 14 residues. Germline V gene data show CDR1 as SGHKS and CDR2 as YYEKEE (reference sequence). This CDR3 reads CASSLGGTLNEQFF. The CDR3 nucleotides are TGTGCCAGCAGCTTGGGCGGGACTTTAAATGAGCAGTTCTTC.

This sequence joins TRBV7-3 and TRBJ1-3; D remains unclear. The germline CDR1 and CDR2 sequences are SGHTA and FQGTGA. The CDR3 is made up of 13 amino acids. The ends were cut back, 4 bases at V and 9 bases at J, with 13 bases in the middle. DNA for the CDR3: TGTGCCAGCAGCTCCTATCCCGAGGGCACCATATATTTT. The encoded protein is CASSSYPEGTIYF.

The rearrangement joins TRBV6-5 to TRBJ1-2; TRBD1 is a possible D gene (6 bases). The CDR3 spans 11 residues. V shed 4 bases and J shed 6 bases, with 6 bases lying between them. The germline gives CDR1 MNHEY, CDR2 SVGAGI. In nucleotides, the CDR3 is TGTGCCAGCAGTTGGGACAATGGCTACACCTTC. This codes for CASSWDNGYTF.

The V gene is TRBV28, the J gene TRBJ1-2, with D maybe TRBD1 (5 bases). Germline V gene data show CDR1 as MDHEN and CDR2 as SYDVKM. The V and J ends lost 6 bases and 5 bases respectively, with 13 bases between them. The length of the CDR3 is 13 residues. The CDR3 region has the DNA TGTGCCAGCAGAACCCAGGGTACTTATGGCTACACCTTC. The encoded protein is CASRTQGTYGYTF.